This TCR beta chain appears in the sequencing data of a study of T cells after yellow fever vaccination. General study points: A weaker secondary response peaked on day 5, the primary on day 15.

MiXCR, applied by TCRdb to the 5' RACE reads, yields one record per CDR3 protein. The sample lists roughly 310,000 distinct CDR3 sequences, around 4% occurring once. The CDR3 covers 15 residues. Trimming shortened V by 6 bases and J by 1 base, and 13 bases separated the two germline ends. The germline CDR1 and CDR2 sequences are SGHNT and YYREEE (reference sequence). In the case of this clonotype: Its antigen is not identified.

The TCR sequence derives from a young man who received the YFV17D yellow fever vaccine. The sample in question was PBMCs, obtained on the day of the yellow fever booster vaccination. The chain couples TRBV5-4 to TRBJ2-2; D might be TRBD2 (5 bases). The CDR3 here is CASIRGEQNTGELFF. CDR3 DNA sequence: TGTGCCAGCATCCGTGGGGAGCAGAACACCGGGGAGCTGTTTTTT.